One and the same sample provided the 17 T cell receptor beta chains below, sequenced in a study of CD8 T cells in ankylosing spondylitis. TCRdb re-derived calls from the 5' RACE reads in MiXCR, one entry per CDR3 protein. The repertoire holds 150,000 to 200,000 distinct CDR3 sequences, with 9.5% to 13% as singletons. The sample comprised blood, either unsorted or a sorted T cell fraction (not recorded which). Receptor source: a male donor with ankylosing spondylitis or in good health (not recorded which).

Ten or more counts support this clonotype. The gene calls are TRBV20-1 and TRBJ2-7; 7 bases line up with TRBD1. Per the germline V gene, CDR1 is DFQATT and CDR2 is SNEGSKA (reference sequence). The CDR3 loop spans 15 amino acids. J was trimmed by 1 base and V by 6 bases; bases with no gene match: 12. CDR3 sequence: CSAQPHRGGSYEQYF. CDR3 DNA sequence: TGCAGTGCCCAACCCCACAGGGGTGGTTCCTACGAGCAGTACTTC.

This clonotype was counted many times. The J gene is TRBJ2-1, the V gene TRBV10-3; D is unclear. The CDR3 length is 11 residues. Between the trimmed V and J ends, which lost 4 bases and 8 bases, there was a span of 6 bases. Germline V gene data show CDR1 as ENHRY and CDR2 as SYGVKD. CDR3: CAISGMDEQFF. CDR3 nucleotide sequence: TGTGCCATCAGTGGGATGGATGAGCAGTTCTTC.

The table lists this clonotype with many counts. The rearrangement links TRBV2 to TRBJ2-5; weak D call: TRBD2 (6 bases). V lost 9 bases, J lost 0 bases, and 14 bases lay in between. CDR1 is SNHLY and CDR2 is FYNNEI in the germline V gene. The CDR3 is 14 residues long. The CDR3 DNA is TGTGCCAGTAGCGGTCGGGCGGACCAAGAGACCCAGTACTTC. It translates to CASSGRADQETQYF.

This clonotype was detected ten times or more. The rearrangement links TRBV9 to TRBJ2-6; D uncertain. The CDR3 totals 15 residues. Germline values: CDR1 SGDLS, CDR2 YYNGEE. V was trimmed by 0 bases and J by 2 bases, leaving 6 bases between them. CDR3 amino acids: CASSVDFAGANVLTF. The CDR3 region has the DNA TGTGCCAGCAGCGTAGATTTTGCTGGGGCCAACGTCCTGACTTTC.

V usage is TRBV20-1 and J usage is TRBJ2-4; TRBD1 is a possible D gene (5 bases). Trimming took off 3 bases at V and 2 bases at J, with 23 bases between the two ends. This CDR3 spans 18 amino acids. The germline CDR1 and CDR2 sequences are DFQATT and SNEGSKA (reference sequence). The CDR3 protein is CSASPYQSKDRPKNIQYF. The CDR3 DNA is TGCAGTGCTAGCCCCTATCAATCGAAAGACAGACCCAAAAACATTCAGTACTTC.

At least ten counts were recorded for this clonotype. The chain is built from TRBV16 and TRBJ2-7, with D possibly being TRBD2 (6 bases). CDR3 size: 15 residues. Germline V gives CDR1 KGHSY, CDR2 FQNENV. The germline V and J ends were trimmed by 3 bases and 4 bases, with 16 bases remaining between them. The CDR3 loop is CASSQGLLPMYEQYF. The CDR3, as DNA: TGTGCCAGCAGCCAGGGACTCCTACCTATGTACGAGCAGTACTTC.

This clonotype was detected ten times or more. CDR3 DNA sequence: TGTGCCAGCAGTTACCCCCGGGGGCAGGGTGAAAAACTGTTTTTT. It is translated as CASSYPRGQGEKLFF. The chain has TRBV6-5 and TRBJ1-4; tentatively, D is TRBD1 (6 bases). The germline CDR1 and CDR2 sequences are MNHEY and SVGAGI. The CDR3 is made up of 15 amino acids. Trimming left V 2 bases short and J 7 bases short, with 14 bases between.

This clonotype was seen only once. This chain uses TRBV7-9 with TRBJ1-5; D unclear. V dropped 5 bases and J dropped 9 bases, with 11 bases sitting between them. The germline V gene encodes CDR1 SEHNR and CDR2 FQNEAQ (reference sequence). This CDR3 spans 12 amino acids. The CDR3 region has the DNA TGTGCCAGCAGCCTCACGTCCGGGCCCCAGCATTTT. This codes for CASSLTSGPQHF. The full variable domain, its missing parts supplied by reference TRBV7-9 and TRBJ1-5, is DTGVSQNPRHKITKRGQNVTFRCDPISEHNRLYWYRQTLGQGPEFLTYFQNEAQLEKSRLLSDRFSAERPKGSFSTLEIQRTEQGDSAMYLCASSLTSGPQHFGDGTRLSIL.

This sequence joins TRBV20-1 and TRBJ2-4; TRBD2 is a possible D gene (5 bases). Germline CDR1 and CDR2: DFQATT and SNEGSKA (reference sequence). The CDR3 extends over 15 amino acids. V was trimmed by 3 bases and J by 0 bases, leaving 12 bases between them. The CDR3 DNA reads TGCAGTGCTAGCGGAGCTAGCTTAGCCAAAAACATTCAGTACTTC. This gives the protein CSASGASLAKNIQYF.

This clonotype came up many times. The chain is built from TRBV6-5 and TRBJ1-5; D is perhaps TRBD1 (6 bases). Germline loops: CDR1 MNHEY, CDR2 SVGAGI. The CDR3 has 14 amino acids. The V end was cut by 3 bases, the J end by 3 bases, with 9 bases between. DNA for the CDR3: TGTGCCAGCAGTTATACAGGGTACAATCAGCCCCAGCATTTT. Its protein is CASSYTGYNQPQHF.

Many counts were recorded for this clonotype. The CDR3 spells CASSPSGLVPYEQYF. CDR3 in DNA: TGTGCCAGCAGTCCCTCCGGGTTGGTTCCCTACGAGCAGTACTTC. The chain uses TRBV28 and TRBJ2-7; D ambiguous. The CDR3 is 15 residues long. Germline lookup yields CDR1 MDHEN and CDR2 SYDVKM. Trimming left V 5 bases short and J 2 bases short, with 16 bases between.

This chain links TRBV5-5 with TRBJ1-1, with no clear D. V lost 1 base to trimming and J lost 0 bases, with 7 bases between them. CDR3 length: 14 amino acids. Germline V gives CDR1 SGHKS, CDR2 YYEKEE (reference sequence). CDR3 region: CASSLSGLNTEAFF. CDR3 nucleotides: TGTGCCAGCAGCTTGAGCGGATTGAACACTGAAGCTTTCTTT.

This clonotype was detected ten times or more. The CDR3 loop is CASSDQGAMAKNIQYF. In nucleotides, the CDR3 is TGTGCCAGCAGTGATCAGGGGGCGATGGCCAAAAACATTCAGTACTTC. V gene TRBV25-1 combines with J gene TRBJ2-4, with 8 positions matching TRBD1. Germline trimming cut 3 bases from V and 1 base from J; bases unmatched to any gene: 5. CDR1 and CDR2 from the germline V gene are MGHDK and SYGVNS. The CDR3 is 16 amino acids.

This clonotype was found many times. V usage is TRBV6-1 and J usage is TRBJ2-3; 8 bases are a match to TRBD2. With V trimmed by 8 bases and J by 4 bases, 8 bases remained unmatched. The CDR3 extends over 14 amino acids. Germline V CDR1 and CDR2: MNHNS, SASEGT. The CDR3: CASGVAGHADTQYF. The CDR3 nucleotides read TGTGCCAGCGGGGTAGCGGGACACGCAGATACGCAGTATTTT.

This clonotype was recorded at least ten times. The genes are TRBV7-2 and TRBJ1-1, with 9 bases lining up with TRBD1. Germline CDR1 is SGHTA and CDR2 is FQGNSA. The CDR3 runs 15 residues. Trimming cost V 7 bases and J 5 bases; bases outside gene matches: 11. The CDR3 here is CASIPGTGRRTEAFF. CDR3 nucleotide sequence: TGTGCCAGCATCCCTGGGACAGGGCGGAGGACTGAAGCTTTCTTT.

This clonotype was counted many times. The chain couples TRBV28 to TRBJ2-5; 10 positions agree with TRBD1. V was clipped by 6 bases and J by 5 bases; unmatched bases: 9. The length of the CDR3 is 15 residues. In germline, CDR1 is MDHEN, CDR2 SYDVKM. Here the CDR3 reads CASSPSGQGGETQYF. CDR3 DNA sequence: TGTGCCAGCAGCCCATCCGGACAGGGGGGGGAGACCCAGTACTTC.

At least ten counts were recorded for this clonotype. The chain uses TRBV6-1 and TRBJ2-1; a weak D match, TRBD1 (5 bases). CDR1 and CDR2 (germline): MNHNS, SASEGT. This CDR3 is built from 13 residues. The V gene lost 5 bases and the J gene lost 6 bases, with 11 bases spanning the gap. CDR3 sequence reads: CASSKDSLNEQFF. The DNA of the CDR3 is TGTGCCAGCAGTAAAGACAGTCTCAATGAGCAGTTCTTC.